Shown below are 11 T cell receptor beta chains from a single sample sequenced in a study of blood T cell repertoires in COVID-19. The repertoire was sequenced with immunoSEQ multiplex PCR; TCRdb's copy has only in-frame clones and lacks some. There are 100,000 to 110,000 clones in the sample; around four fifths occur only once, and about an eighth lies in the top ten. The sample comprised peripheral blood. The receptors were sampled from a woman in her 70s with acute or convalescent COVID-19.

The V call is TRBV6-5, the J call TRBJ1-3; D is undetermined. The CDR3 totals 15 residues. Per the germline V gene, CDR1 is MNHEY and CDR2 is SVGAGI. V was pared by 2 bases and J by 0 bases, with 8 bases between. The CDR3 DNA follows: TGTGCCAGCAGTTACGGGCCAGGCTCTGGAAACACCATATATTTT. It encodes CASSYGPGSGNTIYF.

The chain combines TRBV9 with TRBJ2-2, with TRBD2 identical over 9 bases. V lost 0 bases and J lost 5; bases outside the gene matches: 2. Germline-derived CDR1 and CDR2 are SGDLS and YYNGEE. This CDR3 comprises 15 residues. CDR3 loop: CASSVGLADTGELFF. CDR3 coding DNA: TGTGCCAGCAGCGTAGGACTAGCGGATACCGGGGAGCTGTTTTTT.

The V call is TRBV19, the J call TRBJ2-1, with 8 bases matching TRBD2. Germline CDR1 is LNHDA and CDR2 is SQIVND (reference sequence). The ends lost 2 bases at V and 4 bases at J; junction bases unmatched: 4. This CDR3 comprises 15 residues. The CDR3 sequence: CASSITERGYNEQFF. The CDR3 DNA follows: TGTGCCAGTAGTATAACAGAGCGGGGGTACAATGAGCAGTTCTTC. The entire variable domain, with the rest obtained from reference TRBV19 and TRBJ2-1, is as follows: DGGITQSPKYLFRKEGQNVTLSCEQNLNHDAMYWYRQDPGQGLRLIYYSQIVNDFQKGDIAEGYSVSREKKESFPLTVTSAQKNPTAFYLCASSITERGYNEQFFGPGTRLTVL.

This chain links TRBV19 with TRBJ1-5; D is uncertain. V lost 5 bases, J lost 2 bases, and 13 bases lay in between. The CDR3 length is 15 residues. The germline CDR1 and CDR2 sequences are LNHDA and SQIVND (reference sequence). Here the CDR3 reads CASSSQVKGNQPQHF. The CDR3 DNA follows: TGTGCCAGTAGTTCCCAGGTTAAGGGCAATCAGCCCCAGCATTTT.

This clone was observed once. The V and J genes are TRBV29-1 and TRBJ1-5; D unclear. CDR1 is SQVTM and CDR2 is ANQGSEA in the germline V gene. The CDR3 contains 14 residues. V dropped 4 bases and J dropped 2 bases, with 12 bases sitting between them. Here the CDR3 DNA reads TGCAGCGTTGGGGCGGGGAGTGGCAATCAGCCCCAGCATTTT. Translated: CSVGAGSGNQPQHF.

J is TRBJ1-2 and V is TRBV19; 8 nucleotides line up with TRBD1. Germline CDR1 and CDR2: LNHDA and SQIVND (reference sequence). This CDR3 has 13 residues. V was pared by 10 bases and J by 3 bases, with 7 bases of the junction left unmatched. The CDR3 DNA is TGTGCCACCGCGACAGGGGTCGACTATGGCTACACCTTC. Translation: CATATGVDYGYTF.

J is TRBJ1-5 and V is TRBV19; a possible D gene is TRBD1 (6 bases). CDR3 length: 13 amino acids. CDR1 is LNHDA and CDR2 is SQIVND in the germline V gene (reference sequence). Trimming took 11 bases from V and 3 from J, leaving 14 bases between them. CDR3 residues: CALAQGINQPQHF. The CDR3 DNA reads TGTGCCCTAGCACAGGGAATCAATCAGCCCCAGCATTTT. Drawing the rest from reference TRBV19 and TRBJ1-5, the complete variable domain is DGGITQSPKYLFRKEGQNVTLSCEQNLNHDAMYWYRQDPGQGLRLIYYSQIVNDFQKGDIAEGYSVSREKKESFPLTVTSAQKNPTAFYLCALAQGINQPQHFGDGTRLSIL.

This rearrangement joins TRBV6-6 to TRBJ1-2; 9 bases fit TRBD1. Germline CDR1 and CDR2: MNHNY and SVGAGI (reference sequence). The CDR3 consists of 14 residues. Unmatched junction bases numbered 3, after V lost 7 bases and J lost 0 bases. The CDR3 protein is CASTGQGTNYGYTF. CDR3 sequence (DNA): TGTGCCAGCACGGGACAGGGAACTAACTATGGCTACACCTTC.

The chain has TRBV25-1 and TRBJ1-1; unclear D gene. Deletions cut 5 bases from V and 11 bases from J, with 12 bases between. Germline CDR1 MGHDK, CDR2 SYGVNS. The CDR3 runs 11 residues. The CDR3 here is CASSFGERAFF. The CDR3 DNA sequence: TGTGCCAGCAGTTTCGGGGAAAGGGCTTTCTTT.

V gene TRBV5-1 combines with J gene TRBJ1-2; TRBD1 agrees at 12 bases. The germline gives CDR1 SGHRS, CDR2 YFSETQ. J was trimmed by 7 bases and V by 0 bases; bases with no gene match: 1. This CDR3 is built from 14 residues. The CDR3 here is CASSLGDRGLGYTF. The CDR3 region has the DNA TGCGCCAGCAGCTTGGGGGACAGGGGGCTTGGCTACACCTTC. Drawing the rest from reference TRBV5-1 and TRBJ1-2, the complete variable domain is KAGVTQTPRYLIKTRGQQVTLSCSPISGHRSVSWYQQTPGQGLQFLFEYFSETQRNKGNFPGRFSGRQFSNSRSEMNVSTLELGDSALYLCASSLGDRGLGYTFGSGTRLTVV.

V and J are TRBV12-3 or TRBV12-4 and TRBJ1-2; maybe TRBD1 (6 bases). The CDR3 contains 13 residues. The V end lost 6 bases, the J end lost 8 bases, and 16 bases lay between the germline ends. CDR3 coding DNA: TGTGCCAGCAGACCACAGGGAATGGGAGGCTACACCTTC. Amino acid sequence: CASRPQGMGGYTF.